One sample yielded the 30 T cell receptor beta chains listed below, sequenced in a study of blood T cell repertoires in COVID-19. Only in-frame clones appear in the TCRdb table, and some are missing; sequencing was by immunoSEQ multiplex PCR. The sample holds 90,000 to 130,000 clones, roughly 80% seen once. The specimen sequenced was peripheral blood. Receptors were obtained from a woman aged 55-69 years with acute or convalescent COVID-19.

V usage is TRBV2 and J usage is TRBJ1-2; a weak D match, TRBD1 (6 bases). V gave up 7 bases and J gave up 5 bases, with 14 bases separating them. Germline V gene data show CDR1 as SNHLY and CDR2 as FYNNEI. The CDR3 loop spans 13 amino acids. The CDR3 sequence: CASKSAGEYGYTF. CDR3 nucleotides: TGTGCCAGCAAGTCGGCAGGGGAGTATGGCTACACCTTC. Complete variable domain (other parts from reference TRBV2 and TRBJ1-2): EPEVTQTPSHQVTQMGQEVILRCVPISNHLYFYWYRQILGQKVEFLVSFYNNEISEKSEIFDDQFSVERPDGSNFTLKIRSTKLEDSAMYFCASKSAGEYGYTFGSGTRLTVV.

The V and J genes are TRBV30 and TRBJ2-5, with 7 bases matching TRBD2. Looked up from germline, CDR1 is GTSNPN and CDR2 is SVGIG (reference sequence). This CDR3 region has 14 residues. V lost 0 bases and J lost 2; bases outside the gene matches: 3. CDR3 loop: CAWSVGTTQETQYF. CDR3 in DNA: TGTGCCTGGAGTGTCGGGACTACTCAAGAGACCCAGTACTTC.

The chain has TRBV11-2 and TRBJ2-5, with D maybe TRBD2 (5 bases). V lost 5 bases to trimming and J lost 4 bases, with 14 bases between them. Germline V gene lookup returns CDR1 SGHAT and CDR2 FQNNGV. This CDR3 region has 14 residues. CDR3 sequence: CASSPIIGGETQYF. The CDR3 nucleotides are TGTGCCAGCAGCCCGATCATCGGAGGAGAGACCCAGTACTTC.

This rearrangement joins TRBV11-3 to TRBJ2-2, with a possible D match to TRBD2 (5 bases). Germline CDR1 reads SGHNT; CDR2 reads YENEEA. Trimming removed 2 bases at V and 3 bases at J, with 22 bases between. The CDR3 has 19 residues. The CDR3 spells CASSLSPVSSRGYTGELFF. CDR3 DNA: TGTGCCAGCAGCTTATCCCCCGTCTCCTCGAGAGGGTACACCGGGGAGCTGTTTTTT.

The chain combines TRBV6-1 with TRBJ2-5; 9 bases align to TRBD2. J gave up 4 bases and V 4 bases, and 10 bases lay outside the gene matches. The germline gives CDR1 MNHNS, CDR2 SASEGT. This CDR3 has 16 amino acids. The CDR3 DNA follows: TGTGCCAGCAGTGCAATTACTTTGCGGGGGGGAGAGACCCAGTACTTC. This encodes CASSAITLRGGETQYF.

This sequence joins TRBV19 and TRBJ1-2, with TRBD1 matching 8 bases. Germline V gene sequence: CDR1 LNHDA, CDR2 SQIVND (reference sequence). V lost 0 bases to trimming and J lost 7 bases; unmatched junction nucleotides: 13. The CDR3 extends over 17 amino acids. CDR3 sequence: CASSIDAGQGTIVGYTF. The DNA for the CDR3 is TGTGCCAGTAGTATAGATGCCGGACAGGGAACAATAGTTGGCTACACCTTC.

Of note for this clone: A junction end diverges from the germline sequence, so it may reflect a read error. V usage is TRBV10-3 and J usage is TRBJ2-7; a weak D match, TRBD2 (6 bases). There are 14 residues in the CDR3. CDR1 and CDR2 from the germline V gene are ENHRY and SYGVKD. This chain's CDR3 is CAISEFGGSFEQYF. The CDR3 coding sequence is TGTGCCATCAGTGAGTTTGGAGGGTCCTTCGAGCAGTACTTC.

This chain links TRBV12-5 with TRBJ1-3; possible D gene TRBD1, 6 bases. In germline, CDR1 is LGHNT, CDR2 FRNRAP. The CDR3 extends over 17 amino acids. With 0 bases removed from V and 0 bases from J, the gap between germline ends came to 12 bases. The CDR3 bases are TGTGCTAGTGGTTTGGTAGGGGGGGGGTTCTCTGGAAACACCATATATTTT. It specifies CASGLVGGGFSGNTIYF.

The chain uses TRBV7-2 and TRBJ1-3; D gene ambiguous. CDR1 SGHTA and CDR2 FQGNSA come from the germline V gene. V lost 5 bases to trimming and J lost 7 bases, with 12 bases between them. The CDR3 loop spans 13 amino acids. The CDR3 sequence is CASSPREPNTIYF. The CDR3 nucleotides are TGTGCCAGCAGCCCCCGAGAGCCTAACACCATATATTTT.

The chain recombines TRBV6-5 with TRBJ2-2, with 7 bases matching TRBD1. V gave up 4 bases and J gave up 8 bases; unmatched junction bases: 1. CDR1 is MNHEY and CDR2 is SVGAGI in the germline V gene. CDR3 length: 12 amino acids. For the CDR3, the DNA is TGTGCCAGCAGTTGGGGACAGGGGGAGCTGTTTTTT. Its protein product is CASSWGQGELFF.

This clone has only one observation. The rearrangement uses TRBV7-9 and TRBJ1-3, with D uncertain. Germline V lookup: CDR1 SEHNR, CDR2 FQNEAQ (reference sequence). The length of the CDR3 is 17 residues. The V gene lost 2 bases and the J gene lost 6 bases, with 20 bases spanning the gap. This CDR3 is CASSLYLLHNLKNTIYF. The DNA of the CDR3 is TGTGCCAGCAGCTTATACCTACTCCATAACCTGAAAAACACCATATATTTT. Full variable domain (missing parts from reference TRBV7-9 and TRBJ1-3): DTGVSQNPRHKITKRGQNVTFRCDPISEHNRLYWYRQTLGQGPEFLTYFQNEAQLEKSRLLSDRFSAERPKGSFSTLEIQRTEQGDSAMYLCASSLYLLHNLKNTIYFGEGSWLTVV.

This clone appeared a few times. The gene calls are TRBV4-3 and TRBJ2-1; D is perhaps TRBD1 (6 bases). CDR1 and CDR2 from the germline V gene are LGHNA and YSLEER. The length of the CDR3 is 16 residues. The ends were cut back, 1 base at V and 6 bases at J, with 16 bases in the middle. This CDR3 is CASSQVMGAVSNEQFF. CDR3 nucleotide sequence: TGCGCCAGCAGCCAAGTCATGGGGGCCGTGTCCAATGAGCAGTTCTTC.

The chain links TRBV6-2 or TRBV6-3 to TRBJ1-6; D gene ambiguous. This CDR3 is built from 12 residues. The V gene lost 4 bases and the J gene lost 8 bases, with 6 bases spanning the gap. CDR1 is MNHEY, CDR2 SVGEGT, per germline. The CDR3 nucleotides are TGTGCCAGCAGTTCCTTTGATTCACCCCTCCACTTT. The encoded protein is CASSSFDSPLHF.

The V and J genes are TRBV7-2 and TRBJ1-4, with TRBD1 identical over 7 bases. This CDR3 is built from 12 residues. The J segment lost 7 bases and the V segment lost 10 bases, leaving 6 bases of the junction unmatched. Germline V gene sequence: CDR1 SGHTA, CDR2 FQGNSA. CDR3 amino acids: CATSTGTEKLFF. The CDR3 nucleotides are TGTGCCACCTCGACAGGGACTGAAAAACTGTTTTTT.

In its sample, this clone was seen a few times. The rearrangement uses TRBV9 and TRBJ1-6; tentatively, D is TRBD1 (6 bases). The CDR3 runs to 15 residues. The germline V and J ends were trimmed by 4 bases and 5 bases, with 13 bases remaining between them. Germline V gene data show CDR1 as SGDLS and CDR2 as YYNGEE. This chain's CDR3 is CASSSRGNNNSPLHF. DNA for the CDR3: TGTGCCAGCAGCTCCAGGGGTAATAATAATTCACCCCTCCACTTT.

The rearrangement links TRBV5-4 to TRBJ2-1, with 7 bases that match TRBD1. The CDR3 runs 15 residues. Losses at the gene ends were 0 bases for V and 4 bases for J; bases not matched to a gene: 4. The germline V gene has CDR1 SGHNT and CDR2 YYREEE (reference sequence). The CDR3 region is CASSLGQGSYNEQFF. In DNA form, the CDR3 reads TGTGCCAGCAGCTTGGGACAGGGATCGTACAATGAGCAGTTCTTC.

The CDR3 DNA sequence: TGTGCCAGCAGTTACGGCGGGGGAGGGCAGCCCCAGCATTTT. Its protein product is CASSYGGGGQPQHF. The rearrangement joins TRBV6-2 or TRBV6-3 to TRBJ1-5; possibly TRBD1 for D (5 bases). CDR1 is MNHEY, CDR2 SVGEGT, per germline. V lost 2 bases, J lost 7 bases, and 12 bases lay in between. The CDR3 spans 14 residues.

This sequence joins TRBV7-8 and TRBJ2-1, with D possibly matching TRBD1 (5 bases). Looked up from germline, CDR1 is SGHVS and CDR2 is FQNEAQ. Trimming removed 5 bases at V and 10 bases at J, with 15 bases between. This CDR3 region has 13 residues. CDR3 DNA sequence: TGTGCCAGCAGCCCAACTCAGGGAAACGAGCAGTTCTTC. This sequence encodes CASSPTQGNEQFF.

V gene TRBV30 combines with J gene TRBJ1-5; D gene uncertain. Per germline, CDR1 GTSNPN and CDR2 SVGIG (reference sequence). Trimming took off 2 bases at V and 0 bases at J, with 11 bases between the two ends. This CDR3 region has 15 residues. In nucleotides, the CDR3 is TGTGCCTGGAGTCTGGGCGGGATTAGCAATCAGCCCCAGCATTTT. It codes for CAWSLGGISNQPQHF.

The chain employs TRBV7-2 and TRBJ2-1, with 9 bases fitting TRBD2. CDR3 length: 16 amino acids. The germline V gene encodes CDR1 SGHTA and CDR2 FQGNSA. With V trimmed by 5 bases and J by 10 bases, 15 bases remained unmatched. The CDR3 is CASSPRLAGGTLEQFF. As DNA, the CDR3 is TGTGCCAGCAGCCCAAGGTTGGCGGGGGGGACGTTGGAGCAGTTCTTC.

The CDR3 loop reads CATRQAGGTDTQYF. CDR3 coding DNA: TGTGCCACGCGACAGGCCGGGGGCACAGATACGCAGTATTTT. The chain recombines TRBV27 with TRBJ2-3; possible D gene TRBD1, 6 bases. This CDR3 has 14 amino acids. V dropped 10 bases and J dropped 1 base, with 15 bases sitting between them. Germline CDR1 and CDR2: MNHEY and SMNVEV (reference sequence).

This chain joins TRBV5-1 and TRBJ1-5, with 10 bases aligning to TRBD1. The CDR3 sequence is 15 residues long. Germline V gene sequence: CDR1 SGHRS, CDR2 YFSETQ. Trimming at V came to 5 bases and at J to 2 bases, leaving 4 bases not matched to a gene. Written as DNA, the CDR3 is TGCGCCAGCAGGCCCGGGACAGGGGGCAATCAGCCCCAGCATTTT. Protein: CASRPGTGGNQPQHF. Looking up the rest from reference TRBV5-1 and TRBJ1-5 gives the full variable domain: KAGVTQTPRYLIKTRGQQVTLSCSPISGHRSVSWYQQTPGQGLQFLFEYFSETQRNKGNFPGRFSGRQFSNSRSEMNVSTLELGDSALYLCASRPGTGGNQPQHFGDGTRLSIL.

The J gene is TRBJ2-1, the V gene TRBV9, with TRBD2 matching 8 bases. The V segment lost 4 bases and the J segment 5 bases; nucleotides outside the gene matches: 8. The CDR3 runs to 15 residues. Germline V gene data show CDR1 as SGDLS and CDR2 as YYNGEE. The CDR3 nucleotides are TGTGCCAGCAGCCCTATAGCGGGGCCTAACAATGAGCAGTTCTTC. Protein sequence: CASSPIAGPNNEQFF.

V and J are TRBV28 and TRBJ1-5; D is unresolved. CDR1 and CDR2 (germline): MDHEN, SYDVKM. CDR3 size: 14 residues. V lost 8 bases, J lost 7 bases, and 18 bases lay in between. The DNA for the CDR3 is TGTGCCAGCCGCAGCCCCGGGTTGGAACAGCCCCAGCATTTT. It yields the protein CASRSPGLEQPQHF.

The chain combines TRBV7-2 with TRBJ1-6; no definite D call. The CDR3 loop spans 13 amino acids. CDR1 is SGHTA, CDR2 FQGNSA, per germline. V was clipped by 3 bases and J by 11 bases, with 11 bases between them. The CDR3 spells CASSFGHGPPLHF. The DNA for the CDR3 is TGTGCCAGCAGCTTTGGTCATGGGCCACCCCTCCACTTT.

This clone was detected a few times. The chain couples TRBV29-1 to TRBJ1-3, with D tentatively TRBD1 (5 bases). V gave up 3 bases and J gave up 0 bases, with 18 bases separating them. The CDR3 spans 17 residues. CDR1 and CDR2 (germline): SQVTM, ANQGSEA. The CDR3 coding sequence is TGCAGCGTTGATCTTTTCCAGGGACTTTTCTCTGGAAACACCATATATTTT. It is translated as CSVDLFQGLFSGNTIYF. The full variable domain, its missing parts supplied by reference TRBV29-1 and TRBJ1-3, is SAVISQKPSRDICQRGTSLTIQCQVDSQVTMMFWYRQQPGQSLTLIATANQGSEATYESGFVIDKFPISRPNLTFSTLTVSNMSPEDSSIYLCSVDLFQGLFSGNTIYFGEGSWLTVV.

The chain carries TRBV28 and TRBJ1-4, with 7 nucleotides matching TRBD1. The J segment lost 6 bases and the V segment lost 3 bases, leaving 10 bases of the junction unmatched. The CDR3 is 16 amino acids. CDR1 and CDR2 from the germline V gene are MDHEN and SYDVKM. CDR3 in amino acids: CASSFMTGTEDEKLFF. CDR3 DNA sequence: TGTGCCAGCAGTTTCATGACCGGGACAGAGGATGAAAAACTGTTTTTT. The variable domain in full, with the rest retrieved from reference TRBV28 and TRBJ1-4, is DVKVTQSSRYLVKRTGEKVFLECVQDMDHENMFWYRQDPGLGLRLIYFSYDVKMKEKGDIPEGYSVSREKKERFSLILESASTNQTSMYLCASSFMTGTEDEKLFFGSGTQLSVL.

This clone was observed a single time. The V gene is TRBV5-1, the J gene TRBJ1-2; 8 bases line up with TRBD1. In germline, CDR1 is SGHRS, CDR2 YFSETQ. Trimming removed 4 bases from V and 8 bases from J; junction bases left unmatched: 10. The CDR3 runs 14 residues. For the CDR3, the DNA is TGCGCCAGCAGCCAATCGGACAGGGTTTACGGCTACACCTTC. Amino acid sequence: CASSQSDRVYGYTF.

The chain couples TRBV29-1 to TRBJ1-2; 7 nucleotides match TRBD1. From germline, CDR1 is SQVTM and CDR2 ANQGSEA. CDR3 length: 11 amino acids. V lost 5 bases to trimming and J lost 4 bases; unmatched junction nucleotides: 1. The CDR3 reads CSVTGAYGYTF. CDR3 nucleotide sequence: TGCAGCGTTACAGGGGCCTATGGCTACACCTTC.

This sequence joins TRBV7-2 and TRBJ2-5, with TRBD1 as a possible D gene (6 bases). The germline V gene encodes CDR1 SGHTA and CDR2 FQGNSA. V lost 5 bases to trimming and J lost 3 bases, with 10 bases between them. This CDR3 is built from 13 residues. The CDR3 DNA sequence: TGTGCCAGCAGCCGATACAGGGAAGAGACCCAGTACTTC. Translation: CASSRYREETQYF.